This T cell receptor (beta chain) originates from a study of shared clonotypes between healthy human individuals. Study results and caveats: Some naive CD4 clonotypes, around 4.9%, turned up in common across four donors.

Sequenced by immunoSEQ multiplex PCR; TCRdb stores in-frame clones only, minus some. The repertoire holds fewer than 850,000 clones, with about nine tenths as singletons. Everyone who donated was a Caucasian adult who lived in Nashville, Tennessee. A note on this clone: Antigen specificity is unknown.

V lost 1 base, J lost 3 bases, and 16 bases lay in between. Germline CDR1 SGHTS, CDR2 YDEGEE. This CDR3 has 16 amino acids. This TCR was recovered from a man aged 18-30 years in good health. Some clones in this sample may be carry-over from other donors' samples. J is TRBJ1-2 and V is TRBV5-8; weak D call: TRBD1 (5 bases). Material for sequencing was memory CD8+ T cells from PBMCs. Regarding subset: CD45RO+ cells pooled with CCR7-negative TemRA cells. The CDR3 nucleotides are TGTGCCAGCAGCTTGCAGTGGGGTAACAGGCACTATGGCTACACCTTC. Protein product: CASSLQWGNRHYGYTF.